This T cell receptor beta chain is from a study of blood T cell repertoires in COVID-19. The ends lost 4 bases at V and 4 bases at J; junction bases unmatched: 6. This CDR3 contains 18 residues. CDR1 and CDR2 (germline): SNHLY, FYNNEI. Some clones are missing from TCRdb's copy, which holds only in-frame ones; the method was immunoSEQ multiplex PCR. Of 90,000 to 100,000 clones listed, around 76% were seen once; the top ten hold 18%. The chain is built from TRBV2 and TRBJ2-2, with 16 bases fitting TRBD2. The material sequenced was peripheral blood. The TCR comes from a man older than 75 with acute or convalescent COVID-19. CDR3 amino acids: CASSGGLAGGGSTGELFF. The CDR3 region has the DNA TGTGCCAGCAGTGGGGGACTAGCGGGAGGGGGCTCCACCGGGGAGCTGTTTTTT. The full variable domain, its missing parts supplied by reference TRBV2 and TRBJ2-2, is EPEVTQTPSHQVTQMGQEVILRCVPISNHLYFYWYRQILGQKVEFLVSFYNNEISEKSEIFDDQFSVERPDGSNFTLKIRSTKLEDSAMYFCASSGGLAGGGSTGELFFGEGSRLTVL.